The clone carrying this TCR beta chain occurred once. This specimen comes from a study of blood T cell repertoires in COVID-19. Whole-study context: T cells, B-cell-depleted T cells, or PBMCs provided the cDNA or gDNA that served as material.

Methods used by the authors: Estimation of nucleated cell counts relied on the amplification of reference gene primers. Clones were read by immunoSEQ multiplex PCR, and TCRdb kept only the in-frame ones, dropping some. That table supplies the V and J calls and clone size; D and trimming were determined from the DNA. This sample has about 170,000 clones, with approximately 84% found just once. From germline, CDR1 is MNHEY and CDR2 SVGAGI. V dropped 5 bases and J dropped 9 bases, with 16 bases sitting between them. The CDR3 has 13 residues. The V and J genes are TRBV6-5 and TRBJ2-5; weak D call: TRBD1 (6 bases). The sequencing input was peripheral blood. This receptor was identified in a human donor with acute or convalescent COVID-19. The donor label of this sample is uncertain. In DNA, the CDR3 is TGTGCCAGCAGTCAACAGGGCCAAGGGGCCCAGTACTTC. This translates into CASSQQGQGAQYF.